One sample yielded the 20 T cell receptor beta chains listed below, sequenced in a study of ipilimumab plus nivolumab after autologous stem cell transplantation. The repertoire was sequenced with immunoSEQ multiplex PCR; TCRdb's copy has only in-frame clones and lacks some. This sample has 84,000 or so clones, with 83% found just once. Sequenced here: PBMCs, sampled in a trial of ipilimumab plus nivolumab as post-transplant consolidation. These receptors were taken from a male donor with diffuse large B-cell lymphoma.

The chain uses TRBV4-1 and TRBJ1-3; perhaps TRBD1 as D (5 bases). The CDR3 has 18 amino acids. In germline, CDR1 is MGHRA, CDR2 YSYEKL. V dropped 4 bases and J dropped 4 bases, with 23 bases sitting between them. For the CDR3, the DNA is TGCGCCAGCAGCCCGCGGTGGGCCTCCCTCGAGGGGGGAAACACCATATATTTT. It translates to CASSPRWASLEGGNTIYF.

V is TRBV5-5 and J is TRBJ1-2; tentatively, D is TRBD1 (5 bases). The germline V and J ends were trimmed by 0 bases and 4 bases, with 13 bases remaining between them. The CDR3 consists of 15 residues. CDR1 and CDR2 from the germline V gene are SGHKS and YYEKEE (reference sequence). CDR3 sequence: CASSLEAGTLYGYTF. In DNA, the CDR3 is TGTGCCAGCAGCTTGGAGGCAGGGACTCTCTATGGCTACACCTTC.

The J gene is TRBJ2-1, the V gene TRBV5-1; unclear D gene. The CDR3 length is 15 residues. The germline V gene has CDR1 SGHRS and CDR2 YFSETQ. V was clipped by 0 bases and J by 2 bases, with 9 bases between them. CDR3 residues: CASSLAAGTYNEQFF. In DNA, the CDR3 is TGCGCCAGCAGCTTGGCCGCCGGAACCTACAATGAGCAGTTCTTC.

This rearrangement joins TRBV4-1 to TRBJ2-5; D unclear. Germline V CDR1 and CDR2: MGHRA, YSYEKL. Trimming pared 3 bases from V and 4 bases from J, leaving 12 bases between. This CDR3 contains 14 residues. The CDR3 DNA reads TGCGCCAGCAGCCACGGCGTCCTGGGAGAGACCCAGTACTTC. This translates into CASSHGVLGETQYF.

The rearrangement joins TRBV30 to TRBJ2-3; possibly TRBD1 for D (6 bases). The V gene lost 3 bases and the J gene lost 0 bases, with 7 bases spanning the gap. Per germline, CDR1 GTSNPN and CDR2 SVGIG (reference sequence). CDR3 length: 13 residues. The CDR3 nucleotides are TGTGCCTGGAGACAGGGTAGCACAGATACGCAGTATTTT. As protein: CAWRQGSTDTQYF. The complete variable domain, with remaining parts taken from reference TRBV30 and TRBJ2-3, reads SQTIHQWPATLVQPVGSPLSLECTVEGTSNPNLYWYRQAAGRGLQLLFYSVGIGQISSEVPQNLSASRPQDRQFILSSKKLLLSDSGFYLCAWRQGSTDTQYFGPGTRLTVL.

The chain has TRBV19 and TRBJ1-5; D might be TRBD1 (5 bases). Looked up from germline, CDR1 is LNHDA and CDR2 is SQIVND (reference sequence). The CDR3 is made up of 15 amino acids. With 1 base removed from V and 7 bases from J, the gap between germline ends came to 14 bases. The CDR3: CASSIAGTGGQPQHF. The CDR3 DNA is TGTGCCAGTAGTATAGCAGGAACGGGGGGACAGCCCCAGCATTTT.

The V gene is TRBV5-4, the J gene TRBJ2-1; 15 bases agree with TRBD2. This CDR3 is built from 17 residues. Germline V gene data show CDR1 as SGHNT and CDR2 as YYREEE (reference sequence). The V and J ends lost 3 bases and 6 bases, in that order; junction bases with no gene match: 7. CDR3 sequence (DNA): TGTGCCAGCAGCTGGGGACTAGCGGGGGGAACATCCAATGAGCAGTTCTTC. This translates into CASSWGLAGGTSNEQFF.

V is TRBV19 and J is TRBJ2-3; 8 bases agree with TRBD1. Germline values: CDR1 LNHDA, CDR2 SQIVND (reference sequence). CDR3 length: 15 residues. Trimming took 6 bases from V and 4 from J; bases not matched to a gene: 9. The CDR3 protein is CASSKRDRLADTQYF. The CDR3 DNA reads TGTGCCAGTAGCAAACGGGACAGGTTGGCAGATACGCAGTATTTT. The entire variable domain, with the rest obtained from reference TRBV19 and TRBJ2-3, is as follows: DGGITQSPKYLFRKEGQNVTLSCEQNLNHDAMYWYRQDPGQGLRLIYYSQIVNDFQKGDIAEGYSVSREKKESFPLTVTSAQKNPTAFYLCASSKRDRLADTQYFGPGTRLTVL.

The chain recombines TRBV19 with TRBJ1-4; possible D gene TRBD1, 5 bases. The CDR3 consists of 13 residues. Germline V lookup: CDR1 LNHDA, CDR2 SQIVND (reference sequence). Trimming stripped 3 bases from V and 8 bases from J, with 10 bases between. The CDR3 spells CASSIQQEEKLFF. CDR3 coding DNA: TGTGCCAGTAGTATTCAACAGGAGGAAAAACTGTTTTTT. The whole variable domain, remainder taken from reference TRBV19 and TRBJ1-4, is DGGITQSPKYLFRKEGQNVTLSCEQNLNHDAMYWYRQDPGQGLRLIYYSQIVNDFQKGDIAEGYSVSREKKESFPLTVTSAQKNPTAFYLCASSIQQEEKLFFGSGTQLSVL.

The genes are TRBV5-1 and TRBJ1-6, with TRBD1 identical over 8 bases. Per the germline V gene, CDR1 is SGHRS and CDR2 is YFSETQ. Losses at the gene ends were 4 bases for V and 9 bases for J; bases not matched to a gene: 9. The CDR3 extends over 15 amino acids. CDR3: CASSALGQGGSPLHF. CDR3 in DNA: TGCGCCAGCAGCGCCCTCGGACAGGGTGGTTCACCCCTCCACTTT.

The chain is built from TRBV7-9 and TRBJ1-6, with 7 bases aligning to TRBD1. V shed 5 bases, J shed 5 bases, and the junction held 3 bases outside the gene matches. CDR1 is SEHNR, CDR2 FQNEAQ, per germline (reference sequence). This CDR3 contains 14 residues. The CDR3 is CASSRGQNNSPLHF. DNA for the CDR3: TGTGCCAGCAGCCGGGGACAGAATAATTCACCCCTCCACTTT.

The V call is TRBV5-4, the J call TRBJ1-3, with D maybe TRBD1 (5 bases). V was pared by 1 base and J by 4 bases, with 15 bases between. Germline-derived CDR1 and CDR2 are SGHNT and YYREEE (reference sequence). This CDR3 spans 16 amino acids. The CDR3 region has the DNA TGTGCCAGCAGCTTGTGGGACTTGGCCACCGGAAACACCATATATTTT. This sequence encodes CASSLWDLATGNTIYF.

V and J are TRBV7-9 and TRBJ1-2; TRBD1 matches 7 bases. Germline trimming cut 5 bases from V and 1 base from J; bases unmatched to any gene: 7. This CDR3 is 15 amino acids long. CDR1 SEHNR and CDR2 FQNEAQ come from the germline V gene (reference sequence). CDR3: CASSPWDRINYGYTF. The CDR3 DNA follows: TGTGCCAGCAGCCCCTGGGACAGAATTAACTATGGCTACACCTTC.

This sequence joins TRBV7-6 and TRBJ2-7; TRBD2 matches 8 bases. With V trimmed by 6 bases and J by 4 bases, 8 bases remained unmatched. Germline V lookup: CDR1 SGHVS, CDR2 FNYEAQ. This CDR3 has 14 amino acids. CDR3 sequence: CASSPGTSSYEQYF. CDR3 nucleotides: TGTGCCAGCAGTCCCGGGACTAGTAGTTACGAGCAGTACTTC.

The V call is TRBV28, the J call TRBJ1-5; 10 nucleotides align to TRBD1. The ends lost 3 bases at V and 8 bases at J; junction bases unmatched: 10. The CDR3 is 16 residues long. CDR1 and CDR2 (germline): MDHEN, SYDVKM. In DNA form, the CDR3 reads TGTGCCAGCAGTTTGCCCCGGACAGGGGGTTTTAAGCCCCAGCATTTT. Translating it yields CASSLPRTGGFKPQHF.

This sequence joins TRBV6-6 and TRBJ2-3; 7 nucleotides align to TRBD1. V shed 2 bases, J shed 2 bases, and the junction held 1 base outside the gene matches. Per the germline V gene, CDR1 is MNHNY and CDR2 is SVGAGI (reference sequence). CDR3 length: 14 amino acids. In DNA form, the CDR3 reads TGTGCCAGCAGTTACGGGACAGCCACAGATACGCAGTATTTT. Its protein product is CASSYGTATDTQYF.

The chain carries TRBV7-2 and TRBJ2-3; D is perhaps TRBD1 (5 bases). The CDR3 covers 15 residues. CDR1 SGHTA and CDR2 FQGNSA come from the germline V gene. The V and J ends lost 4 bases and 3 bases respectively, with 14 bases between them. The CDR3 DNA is TGTGCCAGCAGCTCCCATACAGGCTATACAGATACGCAGTATTTT. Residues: CASSSHTGYTDTQYF.

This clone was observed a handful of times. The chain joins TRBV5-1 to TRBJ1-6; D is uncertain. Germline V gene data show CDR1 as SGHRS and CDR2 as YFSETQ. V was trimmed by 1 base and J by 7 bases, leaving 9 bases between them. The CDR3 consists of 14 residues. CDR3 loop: CASSLRTGNSPLHF. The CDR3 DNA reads TGCGCCAGCAGCTTGAGGACGGGGAATTCACCCCTCCACTTT.

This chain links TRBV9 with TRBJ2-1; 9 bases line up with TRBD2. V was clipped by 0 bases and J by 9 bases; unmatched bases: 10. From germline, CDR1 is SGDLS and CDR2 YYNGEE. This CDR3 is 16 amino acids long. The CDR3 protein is CASSVVGRGGYGEQFF. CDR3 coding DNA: TGTGCCAGCAGCGTAGTGGGGCGGGGGGGCTACGGTGAGCAGTTCTTC.

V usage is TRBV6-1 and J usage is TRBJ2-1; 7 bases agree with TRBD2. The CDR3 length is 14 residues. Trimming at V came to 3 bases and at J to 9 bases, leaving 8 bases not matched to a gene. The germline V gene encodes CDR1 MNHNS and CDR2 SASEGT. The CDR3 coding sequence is TGTGCCAGCAGTGAGTGGCGGGGGTCATTTGAGCAGTTCTTC. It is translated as CASSEWRGSFEQFF.